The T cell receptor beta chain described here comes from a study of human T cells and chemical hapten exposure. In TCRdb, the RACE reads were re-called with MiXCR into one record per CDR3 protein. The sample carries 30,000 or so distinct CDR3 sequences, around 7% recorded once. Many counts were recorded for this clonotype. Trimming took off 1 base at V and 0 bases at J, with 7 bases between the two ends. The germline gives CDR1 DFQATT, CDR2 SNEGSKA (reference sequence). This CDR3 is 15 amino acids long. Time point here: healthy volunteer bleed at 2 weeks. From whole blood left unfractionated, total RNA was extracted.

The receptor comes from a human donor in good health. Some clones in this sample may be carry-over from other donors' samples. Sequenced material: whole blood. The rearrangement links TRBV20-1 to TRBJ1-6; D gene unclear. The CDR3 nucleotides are TGCAGTGCTAGAGTCGGTACCTCCTATAATTCACCCCTCCACTTT. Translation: CSARVGTSYNSPLHF.